These 24 T cell receptor beta chains share one sample of origin, sequenced in a study of CD8+ T cells in alopecia areata. cDNA serving as the sequencing template came from extracted, reverse transcribed RNA. Profiling relied on immunoSEQ multiplex PCR, and the TCRdb table lists in-frame clones only, not all of them. Among 150,000 or so clones listed, roughly 48% were seen once. Material: CD4+ T cells sorted from blood. These receptors originate from a human donor with alopecia areata.

The V gene is TRBV29-1, the J gene TRBJ1-1; D unclear. CDR1 SQVTM and CDR2 ANQGSEA come from the germline V gene. Between the trimmed V and J ends, which lost 2 bases and 0 bases, there was a span of 10 bases. This CDR3 is 14 amino acids long. The CDR3 here is CSVEQMALNTEAFF. CDR3 in DNA: TGCAGCGTTGAACAGATGGCCCTGAACACTGAAGCTTTCTTT.

The CDR3 is CASSLTSSTETQYF. The CDR3 nucleotides read TGTGCCAGCAGCTTAACATCTAGTACTGAGACCCAGTACTTC. J is TRBJ2-5 and V is TRBV7-3, with D hard to call. Trimming cost V 0 bases and J 5 bases, with 10 bases left between them. The CDR3 has 14 residues. Germline-derived CDR1 and CDR2 are SGHTA and FQGTGA.

This chain connects TRBV29-1 to TRBJ1-1; 9 bases agree with TRBD1. V was pared by 3 bases and J by 11 bases, with 7 bases of the junction left unmatched. From germline, CDR1 is SQVTM and CDR2 ANQGSEA. The CDR3 totals 12 residues. The CDR3: CSVDPTGGSAFF. The CDR3 DNA follows: TGCAGCGTTGACCCCACAGGGGGCTCGGCTTTCTTT.

The gene calls are TRBV7-8 and TRBJ2-2; D possibly uses TRBD1 or TRBD2 (6 bases each). From germline, CDR1 is SGHVS and CDR2 FQNEAQ. This CDR3 is built from 15 residues. V was trimmed by 1 base and J by 7 bases, leaving 13 bases between them. The CDR3 DNA follows: TGTGCCAGCAGCTTAGGTTGGGGGGCCGGCGGGGAGCTGTTTTTT. It is translated as CASSLGWGAGGELFF.

The chain joins TRBV28 to TRBJ2-7, with D perhaps matching TRBD2 (6 bases). In germline, CDR1 is MDHEN, CDR2 SYDVKM. V lost 4 bases and J 12 bases, leaving 16 bases between the germline ends. The CDR3 is 12 amino acids. The DNA of the CDR3 is TGTGCCAGCAGTTCTCGAAGCGGGCCCAGGTACTTC. Translating it yields CASSSRSGPRYF.

The V gene is TRBV7-9, the J gene TRBJ1-2; 9 bases are shared with TRBD1. CDR3 size: 17 residues. J lost 3 bases, V lost 6 bases, and 14 bases had no gene match. CDR1 and CDR2 (germline): SEHNR, FQNEAQ (reference sequence). Written as DNA, the CDR3 is TGTGCCAGCAGTTCTGATGCGTGGACAGGGGCCGACTATGGCTACACCTTC. Amino acids: CASSSDAWTGADYGYTF.

The chain employs TRBV29-1 and TRBJ1-5; D gene unclear. CDR1 and CDR2 (germline): SQVTM, ANQGSEA. V was shortened by 6 bases and J by 3 bases, with 12 bases between the two germline ends. This CDR3 comprises 13 residues. The CDR3 protein is CSVRAEFNQPQHF. CDR3 coding DNA: TGCAGCGTCCGGGCCGAATTCAATCAGCCCCAGCATTTT.

This clone was seen more than once but under ten times. The chain couples TRBV29-1 to TRBJ2-1; D is perhaps TRBD2 (6 bases). Germline V CDR1 and CDR2: SQVTM, ANQGSEA. This CDR3 is 14 amino acids long. With 4 bases removed from V and 7 bases from J, the gap between germline ends came to 17 bases. CDR3 coding DNA: TGCAGCGTTGTGGAGGGTCTTACTTGGAATGAGCAGTTCTTC. This translates into CSVVEGLTWNEQFF.

The chain employs TRBV7-9 and TRBJ2-5; 9 bases agree with TRBD2. Germline CDR1 reads SEHNR; CDR2 reads FQNEAQ (reference sequence). The CDR3 runs 15 residues. Trimming took 8 bases from V and 4 from J; bases not matched to a gene: 11. The CDR3 loop reads CASGVAGVFRETQYF. The CDR3 DNA sequence: TGTGCCAGCGGAGTAGCGGGAGTTTTCCGAGAGACCCAGTACTTC. Using reference TRBV7-9 and TRBJ2-5 for the parts outside the CDR3, the full variable domain is DTGVSQNPRHKITKRGQNVTFRCDPISEHNRLYWYRQTLGQGPEFLTYFQNEAQLEKSRLLSDRFSAERPKGSFSTLEIQRTEQGDSAMYLCASGVAGVFRETQYFGPGTRLLVL.

The V gene is TRBV20-1, the J gene TRBJ1-1, with no clear D. Trimming shortened V by 5 bases and J by 1 base, and 5 bases separated the two germline ends. In germline, CDR1 is DFQATT, CDR2 SNEGSKA (reference sequence). This CDR3 is 11 amino acids long. CDR3 DNA: TGCAGTGCTGACGAGAACACTGAAGCTTTCTTT. As protein: CSADENTEAFF.

This clone showed up just a few times. V gene TRBV29-1 combines with J gene TRBJ2-5; possible D gene TRBD2, 6 bases. This CDR3 contains 20 residues. Germline V gene sequence: CDR1 SQVTM, CDR2 ANQGSEA. The V end was cut by 0 bases, the J end by 3 bases, with 29 bases between. The CDR3 protein is CSVEDGISGDGSLGKETQYF. The CDR3 DNA reads as TGCAGCGTTGAAGATGGGATTTCGGGCGACGGGAGTTTAGGGAAAGAGACCCAGTACTTC.

The gene calls are TRBV30 and TRBJ1-2; D ambiguous. The V gene lost 0 bases and the J gene lost 4 bases, with 9 bases spanning the gap. Germline-derived CDR1 and CDR2 are GTSNPN and SVGIG (reference sequence). There are 13 residues in the CDR3. CDR3 bases: TGTGCCTGGAGTGTAGGGAATGGCTATGGCTACACCTTC. Translating gives CAWSVGNGYGYTF.

This clone has only a few counts. V usage is TRBV29-1 and J usage is TRBJ2-1, with D unresolved. The CDR3 extends over 14 amino acids. Germline CDR1 is SQVTM and CDR2 is ANQGSEA. V lost 0 bases to trimming and J lost 8 bases, with 14 bases between them. In DNA form, the CDR3 reads TGCAGCGTTGAAGATCGGTTGATTCGGGATGAGCAGTTCTTC. Protein sequence: CSVEDRLIRDEQFF.

This clone was found a few times. The gene calls are TRBV27 and TRBJ2-5; D gene unclear. Germline V lookup: CDR1 MNHEY, CDR2 SMNVEV (reference sequence). The ends were cut back, 1 base at V and 2 bases at J, with 5 bases in the middle. The CDR3 consists of 13 residues. Written as DNA, the CDR3 is TGTGCCAGCAGTTTATGGCAGCAAGAGACCCAGTACTTC. Translation gives CASSLWQQETQYF.

This clone was counted a few times. This chain links TRBV29-1 with TRBJ2-1; 7 bases are a match to TRBD2. The trim removed 6 bases at V and 2 bases at J, leaving 10 bases unmatched. The germline CDR1 and CDR2 sequences are SQVTM and ANQGSEA. The CDR3 sequence is 15 residues long. The CDR3 loop is CSVAGQRGTYNEQFF. CDR3 nucleotides: TGCAGCGTGGCTGGCCAGCGGGGTACCTACAATGAGCAGTTCTTC.

The J gene is TRBJ2-3, the V gene TRBV30, with TRBD2 matching over 8 bases. V lost 3 bases to trimming and J lost 4 bases; unmatched junction nucleotides: 9. CDR3 size: 15 residues. CDR1 is GTSNPN, CDR2 SVGIG, per germline (reference sequence). CDR3 nucleotides: TGTGCCTGGAGGAAAATCGGACTAGCCCCAGATACGCAGTATTTT. This sequence encodes CAWRKIGLAPDTQYF.

This clone has only a few counts. The chain recombines TRBV30 with TRBJ2-4; 9 nucleotides match TRBD2. Unmatched junction bases numbered 9, after V lost 8 bases and J lost 7 bases. Germline CDR1 reads GTSNPN; CDR2 reads SVGIG (reference sequence). This CDR3 region has 13 residues. Here the CDR3 DNA reads TGTGCCGGGGGGCGGGAGGGCCATAACATTCAGTACTTC. Protein: CAGGREGHNIQYF.

This chain uses TRBV27 with TRBJ2-5; the D gene is possibly TRBD2 (6 bases). The CDR3 sequence is 15 residues long. V dropped 5 bases and J dropped 5 bases, with 18 bases sitting between them. Germline V gene lookup returns CDR1 MNHEY and CDR2 SMNVEV (reference sequence). CDR3 amino acids: CASSGAGRRMETQYF. CDR3 nucleotide sequence: TGTGCCAGCAGTGGAGCGGGCAGAAGGATGGAGACCCAGTACTTC.

The rearrangement links TRBV28 to TRBJ1-2; 10 bases are a match to TRBD1. Per the germline V gene, CDR1 is MDHEN and CDR2 is SYDVKM. The V and J ends lost 6 bases and 7 bases, in that order; junction bases with no gene match: 11. The CDR3 length is 15 residues. CDR3 in DNA: TGTGCCAGCAGATCGCCCGGGACAGGGGTACGTGGCTACACCTTC. Translating it yields CASRSPGTGVRGYTF.

In DNA, the CDR3 is TGTGCCAGCGGGCTCAGGGGGGATAAGCCCCAGCATTTT. Translated, it gives CASGLRGDKPQHF. J is TRBJ1-5 and V is TRBV5-6, with 7 bases aligning to TRBD1. The ends lost 7 bases at V and 8 bases at J; junction bases unmatched: 9. This CDR3 spans 13 amino acids. Per the germline V gene, CDR1 is SGHDT and CDR2 is YYEEEE.

The chain employs TRBV5-1 and TRBJ2-3; 10 bases align to TRBD2. The germline V gene encodes CDR1 SGHRS and CDR2 YFSETQ. This CDR3 spans 17 amino acids. V lost 0 bases, J lost 2 bases, and 6 bases stayed unmatched. The CDR3 reads CASSLGRTSGVTDTQYF. The CDR3, as DNA: TGCGCCAGCAGCTTGGGGAGGACTAGCGGAGTCACAGATACGCAGTATTTT.

This chain uses TRBV7-9 with TRBJ1-2, with D hard to call. With 5 bases removed from V and 8 bases from J, the gap between germline ends came to 12 bases. This CDR3 has 12 amino acids. CDR1 and CDR2 from the germline V gene are SEHNR and FQNEAQ (reference sequence). The CDR3 loop is CASSLPAYGYTF. The CDR3 bases are TGTGCCAGCAGCCTTCCTGCTTACGGCTACACCTTC.

The chain couples TRBV5-1 to TRBJ2-1; no clear D. V lost 0 bases to trimming and J lost 4 bases, with 5 bases between them. The germline gives CDR1 SGHRS, CDR2 YFSETQ. The CDR3 loop spans 13 amino acids. The CDR3 protein is CASSLVDYNEQFF. CDR3 coding DNA: TGCGCCAGCAGCTTGGTAGATTACAATGAGCAGTTCTTC.

V and J are TRBV18 and TRBJ1-1; tentative D call: TRBD1 (5 bases). Germline V gives CDR1 KGHSH, CDR2 LQKENI. V lost 1 base to trimming and J lost 6 bases, with 15 bases between them. The CDR3 contains 15 residues. CDR3 nucleotides: TGTGCCAGCTCACCACAAAGTGCTAGGGGACCTGAAGCTTTCTTT. Translating it yields CASSPQSARGPEAFF.